This is a list of T cell receptor beta chains from one sample in a study of CD8 T cells in ankylosing spondylitis. TCRdb analysed the 5' RACE reads with MiXCR anew, one entry per CDR3 protein. This sample carries about 160,000 distinct CDR3 sequences, about a sixth of them seen once, and the ten largest clones take about 8.3%. Sequenced material: blood, either unsorted or a sorted T cell fraction (not recorded which). These receptors were taken from a male donor with ankylosing spondylitis or in good health (not recorded which). The conserved cysteine and the conserved F or W are not part of the CDR3 here.

v_call | cdr3_aa
TRBV3-1 | ASSQDLAGYT
TRBV12-3/TRBV12-4 | ASSFLETQY
TRBV28 | ASSPLRGQHGYT
TRBV1 | SITPRGQF
TRBV28 | ASLEGVRGGYT
TRBV20-1 | SASSGITGLYSNQPQH
TRBV28 | ASRSAVNSPLH
TRBV28 | ASRKTASLAKNIQY
TRBV29-1 | SVVLADAYEQY
TRBV7-2 | ASSPTSRGTGELF
TRBV28 | ASTRRNQPQH
TRBV6-1 | ASRQRQVLEAF
TRBV29-1 | SVEPRGNYGYT
TRBV20-1 | SATSGNTDTQY
TRBV5-1 | ASSGQDTEAF
TRBV4-2 | ASSQAWTTYTGELF
TRBV15 | ATSRDDRSNEKLF
TRBV5-1 | ASSSRQGSTEAF
TRBV12-3/TRBV12-4 | ASSRVENGYGYT
TRBV20-1 | SASYQTPAEAF
TRBV4-1 | ASSQVDTGELF
TRBV20-1 | SAIQSSNQPQH
TRBV6-1 | ASGRGAGASATNEKLF
TRBV20-1 | SASTVRRGVYSNQPQH
TRBV5-1 | ASSLNGGGSNQPQH
TRBV28 | ASSSGTGVEQPQH
TRBV10-3 | AISEGTSAGEQF
TRBV28 | ASTAVRHGYT
TRBV30 | AWRGQATT
TRBV28 | ASRQRGHEQY
TRBV5-4 | ASSLENYGYT
TRBV20-1 | SARDRPSGGLTQY